The next 18 T cell receptor beta chains were all read from a single sample in a study of blood T cell repertoires in COVID-19. Libraries were prepared by immunoSEQ multiplex PCR; TCRdb keeps only in-frame clonotypes and omits some of them. Of 31,000 or so clones listed, around 90% are singletons. The sample taken for sequencing was peripheral blood. The receptors were sampled from a man aged 55-75 years with active COVID-19.

In its sample, this clone was seen once. This sequence joins TRBV19 and TRBJ2-3; TRBD2 agrees at 9 bases. The CDR3 consists of 14 residues. Looked up from germline, CDR1 is LNHDA and CDR2 is SQIVND (reference sequence). After removal of 6 bases from V and 7 bases from J, the junction contained 8 bases not matched to a gene. The CDR3 DNA reads as TGTGCCAGTAGGGCTAGCGGGGCCCACCATACGCAGTATTTT. Translation gives CASRASGAHHTQYF.

This clone was observed a single time. V gene TRBV5-1 combines with J gene TRBJ1-4; D remains unclear. Germline CDR1 reads SGHRS; CDR2 reads YFSETQ. V lost 3 bases, J lost 1 base, and 10 bases lay in between. The CDR3 has 15 amino acids. The CDR3 coding sequence is TGCGCCAGCAGCTCCGGCGAGGGAACTAATGAAAAACTGTTTTTT. This encodes CASSSGEGTNEKLFF.

The chain joins TRBV29-1 to TRBJ1-4; D uncertain. Germline CDR1 and CDR2: SQVTM and ANQGSEA. The CDR3 extends over 13 amino acids. V gave up 7 bases and J gave up 0 bases, with 9 bases separating them. The CDR3 nucleotides read TGCAGCGCCGACTCTGCAACTAATGAAAAACTGTTTTTT. Protein product: CSADSATNEKLFF.

This sequence joins TRBV5-1 and TRBJ2-3; D possibly corresponds to TRBD2 (6 bases). Trimming shortened V by 7 bases and J by 0 bases, and 18 bases separated the two germline ends. CDR1 is SGHRS and CDR2 is YFSETQ in the germline V gene. This CDR3 has 16 amino acids. The CDR3 sequence: CASGGAKDGSTDTQYF. CDR3 sequence (DNA): TGCGCCAGCGGAGGGGCAAAGGACGGTAGCACAGATACGCAGTATTTT.

The chain recombines TRBV24-1 with TRBJ2-1; a weak D match, TRBD2 (6 bases). The ends were cut back, 3 bases at V and 9 bases at J, with 29 bases in the middle. CDR1 is KGHDR and CDR2 is SFDVKD in the germline V gene. This CDR3 has 19 residues. CDR3 protein: CATSDPMGWGDLRPGEQFF. The CDR3 DNA reads TGTGCCACCAGTGATCCGATGGGGTGGGGGGACCTCCGCCCTGGTGAGCAGTTCTTC.

CDR3 sequence reads: CASSGEQTNTGELFF. The CDR3 nucleotides read TGTGCCAGCAGCGGAGAGCAAACGAACACCGGGGAGCTGTTTTTT. The chain employs TRBV11-3 and TRBJ2-2; no clear D gene. The V end was cut by 5 bases, the J end by 0 bases, with 10 bases between. Germline V gives CDR1 SGHNT, CDR2 YENEEA. The CDR3 covers 15 residues.

The CDR3 DNA reads as TGTGCCAACCAGGGTACTGGGGCCAACGTCCTGACTTTC. It is translated as CANQGTGANVLTF. V usage is TRBV2 and J usage is TRBJ2-6, with D tentatively TRBD1 (5 bases). Germline-derived CDR1 and CDR2 are SNHLY and FYNNEI. This CDR3 spans 13 amino acids. With 10 bases removed from V and 2 bases from J, the gap between germline ends came to 9 bases.

The chain uses TRBV14 and TRBJ1-3; TRBD1 matches 8 bases. There are 15 residues in the CDR3. Unmatched junction bases numbered 2, after V lost 0 bases and J lost 4 bases. CDR1 SGHDN and CDR2 FVKESK come from the germline V gene. The CDR3 DNA sequence: TGTGCCAGCAGCCAAGATTGGGACAGGGGAAACACCATATATTTT. Protein: CASSQDWDRGNTIYF. The whole variable domain, remainder taken from reference TRBV14 and TRBJ1-3, is EAGVTQFPSHSVIEKGQTVTLRCDPISGHDNLYWYRRVMGKEIKFLLHFVKESKQDESGMPNNRFLAERTGGTYSTLKVQPAELEDSGVYFCASSQDWDRGNTIYFGEGSWLTVV.

The V and J genes are TRBV9 and TRBJ2-5; 9 bases are a match to TRBD1. The CDR3 has 14 residues. J lost 5 bases, V lost 3 bases, and 5 bases had no gene match. CDR1 and CDR2 (germline): SGDLS, YYNGEE. CDR3 amino acids: CASSGGTGRETQYF. The CDR3 bases are TGTGCCAGCAGCGGGGGGACAGGGAGGGAGACCCAGTACTTC. Using reference TRBV9 and TRBJ2-5 for the parts outside the CDR3, the full variable domain is DSGVTQTPKHLITATGQRVTLRCSPRSGDLSVYWYQQSLDQGLQFLIQYYNGEERAKGNILERFSAQQFPDLHSELNLSSLELGDSALYFCASSGGTGRETQYFGPGTRLLVL.

The chain combines TRBV5-1 with TRBJ2-5, with D maybe TRBD1 (6 bases). V dropped 5 bases and J dropped 2 bases, with 16 bases sitting between them. Germline-derived CDR1 and CDR2 are SGHRS and YFSETQ. The length of the CDR3 is 15 residues. The CDR3 loop is CASSPDSRAQETQYF. CDR3 DNA sequence: TGCGCCAGCAGTCCGGACAGTAGGGCGCAAGAGACCCAGTACTTC.

V gene TRBV4-3 combines with J gene TRBJ2-3; 8 nucleotides match TRBD2. The length of the CDR3 is 17 residues. Germline lookup yields CDR1 LGHNA and CDR2 YSLEER. Unmatched junction bases numbered 7, after V lost 2 bases and J lost 0 bases. The CDR3 sequence is CASSQRPGGGSTDTQYF. Here the CDR3 DNA reads TGCGCCAGCAGCCAACGACCGGGCGGGGGGAGCACAGATACGCAGTATTTT.

The V gene is TRBV6-1, the J gene TRBJ2-3; D is ambiguous. The CDR3 extends over 12 amino acids. The V end lost 6 bases, the J end lost 5 bases, and 9 bases lay between the germline ends. From germline, CDR1 is MNHNS and CDR2 SASEGT. The CDR3: CASSFPGDTQYF. The CDR3 bases are TGTGCCAGCAGCTTCCCGGGAGATACGCAGTATTTT.

This clone was observed a single time. V gene TRBV2 combines with J gene TRBJ2-7, with D uncertain. This CDR3 is 12 amino acids long. The V gene lost 7 bases and the J gene lost 3 bases, with 10 bases spanning the gap. CDR1 is SNHLY, CDR2 FYNNEI, per germline. The CDR3 nucleotides read TGTGCCAGCATTGGGCTTAACTACGAGCAGTACTTC. Its translation: CASIGLNYEQYF.

The V and J genes are TRBV5-1 and TRBJ2-1; D unclear. Trimming removed 2 bases from V and 3 bases from J, with 6 bases in between. Germline CDR1 reads SGHRS; CDR2 reads YFSETQ. There are 13 residues in the CDR3. The CDR3 region has the DNA TGCGCCAGCAGCTTCCAAATCTACAATGAGCAGTTCTTC. This encodes CASSFQIYNEQFF.

This chain links TRBV20-1 with TRBJ2-3, with a possible D match to TRBD1 (6 bases). The CDR3 loop spans 11 amino acids. The V and J ends lost 5 bases and 8 bases respectively, with 11 bases between them. Germline CDR1 is DFQATT and CDR2 is SNEGSKA (reference sequence). CDR3 sequence reads: CSADRSATQYF. Written as DNA, the CDR3 is TGCAGTGCTGACAGGTCCGCTACGCAGTATTTT.

J is TRBJ1-6 and V is TRBV27; D unclear. Per germline, CDR1 MNHEY and CDR2 SMNVEV (reference sequence). The CDR3 runs to 14 residues. Trimming took 8 bases from V and 2 from J, leaving 10 bases between them. CDR3 DNA sequence: TGTGCCAGCTCCGCGCTGGCCTATAATTCACCCCTCCACTTT. Translating it yields CASSALAYNSPLHF.

The rearrangement uses TRBV23-1 and TRBJ1-6; weak D call: TRBD1 (5 bases). TRBV23-1 is placed among ORFs of uncertain function. The ends were cut back, 3 bases at V and 7 bases at J, with 16 bases in the middle. The CDR3 loop spans 16 amino acids. The CDR3 loop is CASSQVPRDSNSPLHF. The CDR3 coding sequence is TGCGCCAGCAGTCAGGTCCCCCGGGACTCCAATTCACCCCTCCACTTT.

The genes are TRBV28 and TRBJ1-2; maybe TRBD1 (6 bases). Germline loops: CDR1 MDHEN, CDR2 SYDVKM. The V gene lost 4 bases and the J gene lost 5 bases, with 14 bases spanning the gap. The CDR3 spans 14 residues. The CDR3 DNA follows: TGTGCCAGCAGTTCCCCGGGGGGGCTGTATGGCTACACCTTC. Amino acids: CASSSPGGLYGYTF.